This is a list of T cell receptor beta chains from one sample in a study of control samples from healthy donors and cancer patients. The assay was immunoSEQ multiplex PCR, and TCRdb's table has in-frame clones only and misses some. The sample consists of about 130,000 clones, around 94% of them appearing once. The specimen sequenced was PBMCs. The receptors originated from a man aged 55 to 70 with colorectal cancer. Both conserved end residues are part of each CDR3. A D gene is named only where the DNA matches it firmly. Size tells how often a clone was seen (once, few, many) or the class of an expanded clone, and some rows leave it out.

NA	TRBV4-1	NA	TRBJ2-5	CASSQGDQETQYF	TGCGCCAGCAGCCAGGGGGACCAAGAGACCCAGTACTTC
once	TRBV25-1	TRBD2	TRBJ2-5	CASSESGTRGGKETQYF	TGTGCCAGCAGTGAATCGGGGACGCGGGGGGGTAAAGAGACCCAGTACTTC
NA	TRBV7-9	NA	TRBJ1-1	CASSSWDAASTEAFF	TGTGCCAGCAGCTCCTGGGATGCAGCGAGCACTGAAGCTTTCTTT
NA	TRBV5-5	NA	TRBJ2-5	CASSHGRSQQTQYF	TGTGCCAGCAGCCACGGACGTTCCCAACAGACCCAGTACTTC
NA	TRBV6-5	TRBD1	TRBJ1-4	CASSSGTGNEKLFF	TGTGCCAGCAGTTCCGGGACAGGGAACGAAAAACTGTTTTTT
NA	TRBV14	NA	TRBJ1-2	CASSPKALNYGYTF	TGTGCCAGCAGCCCGAAAGCATTGAACTATGGCTACACCTTC
NA	TRBV9	TRBD1	TRBJ1-2	CASSVADRGSYYGYTF	TGTGCCAGCAGCGTAGCGGACAGGGGATCCTACTATGGCTACACCTTC
NA	TRBV7-9	NA	TRBJ2-7	CASSLGSSVYEQYF	TGTGCCAGCAGCTTGGGCAGCTCCGTCTACGAGCAGTACTTC
NA	TRBV3-1/TRBV3-2	NA	TRBJ1-5	CASSPDEGQPQHF	TGTGCCAGCAGCCCAGACGAAGGACAGCCCCAGCATTTT
NA	TRBV9	NA	TRBJ2-2	CASSVAGNTGELFF	TGTGCCAGCAGCGTAGCAGGGAACACCGGGGAGCTGTTTTTT
NA	TRBV5-1	NA	TRBJ2-7	CASSGQGFYEQYF	TGCGCCAGCAGCGGGCAGGGTTTCTACGAGCAGTACTTC
once	TRBV9	TRBD1	TRBJ2-2	CASRWGQGDTGELFF	TGTGCCAGCAGGTGGGGGCAGGGGGACACCGGGGAGCTGTTTTTT
NA	TRBV12-3/TRBV12-4	NA	TRBJ2-7	CASSPGYEQYF	TGTGCCAGCAGTCCGGGCTACGAGCAGTACTTC
NA	TRBV20-1	TRBD2	TRBJ2-2	CSASSTSGASPFANTGELFF	TGCAGTGCTAGTTCGACTAGCGGAGCCAGCCCGTTCGCGAACACCGGGGAGCTGTTTTTT
NA	TRBV11-2	NA	TRBJ1-1	CASSAQGGTEAFF	TGTGCCAGCAGCGCCCAAGGGGGCACTGAAGCTTTCTTT
NA	TRBV6-5	TRBD1	TRBJ1-2	CASKPDRGGYGYTF	TGTGCCAGCAAACCGGACAGGGGCGGCTATGGCTACACCTTC
once	TRBV5-1	NA	TRBJ2-6	CASSLEGDSGANVLTF	TGCGCCAGCAGCTTGGAAGGGGACTCTGGGGCCAACGTCCTGACTTTC
NA	TRBV15	NA	TRBJ2-2	CATTRVGTGELFF	TGTGCCACCACCCGGGTAGGAACCGGGGAGCTGTTTTTT
NA	TRBV7-9	NA	TRBJ1-1	CASNGGARDTEAFF	TGTGCCAGCAACGGAGGGGCAAGGGACACTGAAGCTTTCTTT
NA	TRBV5-6	NA	TRBJ1-3	CASSLAADSSGNTIYF	TGTGCCAGCAGCTTGGCCGCGGACAGCTCTGGAAACACCATATATTTT
NA	TRBV7-8	NA	TRBJ1-4	CASSLGQRGTNEKLFF	TGTGCCAGCAGCTTGGGGCAGCGGGGAACTAATGAAAAACTGTTTTTT
NA	TRBV19	NA	TRBJ1-2	CASSMGGNYGYTF	TGTGCCAGTAGTATGGGAGGGAACTATGGCTACACCTTC
NA	TRBV29-1	TRBD1	TRBJ2-5	CSLRRGQGEETQYF	TGCAGCCTCCGGCGGGGACAGGGGGAGGAGACCCAGTACTTC
once	TRBV9	NA	TRBJ1-1	CASSVIENTEAFF	TGTGCCAGCAGCGTAATCGAGAACACTGAAGCTTTCTTT
NA	TRBV19	NA	TRBJ1-1	CASSIGPPANTEAFF	TGTGCCAGTAGTATAGGCCCACCGGCGAACACTGAAGCTTTCTTT
once	TRBV5-1	TRBD1	TRBJ2-3	CASSLVGGPTDTQYF	TGCGCCAGCAGCTTGGTAGGGGGCCCCACAGATACGCAGTATTTT
NA	TRBV7-9	NA	TRBJ1-2	CASPRGKGTGGYTF	TGTGCCAGCCCCAGAGGAAAGGGGACCGGAGGCTACACCTTC
NA	TRBV5-8	NA	TRBJ2-1	CASSLGSPFEQFF	TGTGCCAGCAGCTTGGGGAGCCCCTTTGAGCAGTTCTTC
NA	TRBV3-1/TRBV3-2	TRBD1	TRBJ2-2	CASSQTGGGTGELFF	TGTGCCAGCAGCCAGACAGGGGGAGGGACCGGGGAGCTGTTTTTT
NA	TRBV9	NA	TRBJ2-5	CASSGHRDGETQYF	TGTGCCAGCAGCGGACACAGGGACGGGGAGACCCAGTACTTC
NA	TRBV27	TRBD2	TRBJ2-2	CASSRTSGGITGELFF	TGTGCCAGCAGCCGGACTAGCGGGGGAATAACCGGGGAGCTGTTTTTT
NA	TRBV6-5	NA	TRBJ1-3	CASSPGQAGNTIYF	TGTGCCAGCAGCCCGGGGCAGGCAGGAAACACCATATATTTT
NA	TRBV5-1	NA	TRBJ2-7	CASSLDYRVSYEQYF	TGCGCCAGCAGCTTGGATTACAGGGTTTCATACGAGCAGTACTTC
NA	TRBV7-2	TRBD2	TRBJ2-7	CASSANRFRAGLSYEQYF	TGTGCCAGCAGCGCCAACCGCTTTCGAGCGGGGCTATCCTACGAGCAGTACTTC
NA	TRBV24-1	NA	TRBJ1-6	CATSDLVVQGPLYNSPLHF	TGTGCCACCAGTGATTTGGTGGTGCAGGGACCTCTCTATAATTCACCCCTCCACTTT
NA	TRBV5-1	NA	TRBJ2-7	CASRGSSYEQYF	TGCGCCAGCAGGGGCAGCTCCTACGAGCAGTACTTC